Each of the 2 T cell receptor beta chains below was sequenced from the same sample in a study of cytomegalovirus exposure and HLA in healthy donors (dated by TCRdb to 2016 to 2017). Library preparation used the immunoSEQ multiplex PCR assay. The multiplex PCR relied on a mix of 60 forward primers for TCR Vbeta segments and 13 reverse primers for TCR Jbeta segments. Not all clones reach the TCRdb copy of this immuneACCESS table, which keeps in-frame sequences only. Checked studies attribute under half of the gap to unresolved V genes and leave the rest unexplained. Counted in this sample were around 150,000 clones; around 81% of them appeared once. The ten largest clones add up to 0.9% to 1.1% of the sample. The sequencing sample was made of PBMCs. These receptors were taken from a middle-aged woman in good health and CMV-seronegative.

This clone was recorded only once. The CDR3 loop is CASSYSRNREAFF. In DNA, the CDR3 is TGTGCCAGCAGTTACTCGAGAAACAGAGAAGCTTTCTTT. The chain has TRBV6-5 and TRBJ1-1; D call uncertain. This CDR3 has 13 amino acids. V shed 0 bases and J shed 8 bases, with 10 bases lying between them. Germline CDR1 and CDR2: MNHEY and SVGAGI.

The chain employs TRBV10-3 and TRBJ2-2; unclear D gene. This CDR3 is 12 amino acids long. V gave up 5 bases and J gave up 7 bases, with 8 bases separating them. Germline values: CDR1 ENHRY, CDR2 SYGVKD. CDR3 in DNA: TGTGCCATCAGTAACGGAGTCGGGGAGCTGTTTTTT. It translates to CAISNGVGELFF.